Listed below are T cell receptor beta chains from one sample, sequenced in a study of control samples from healthy donors and cancer patients. This table comes from immunoSEQ multiplex PCR, and its TCRdb copy is limited to in-frame clones, with some not included. This sample has 150,000 or so clones, with around 93% found just once. The sequencing input was blood. Receptors originate from a woman between 45 and 65 years old in good health. Both conserved end residues are part of each CDR3. A D gene is named only where the DNA matches it firmly. For some rows the clone size is stated as once, few or many, or as a class when expanded; others skip it.

D gene	V gene	J gene	clone size	CDR3 DNA	CDR3 protein
-	TRBV5-4	TRBJ2-2	-	TGTGCCAGCAGCTTGGGCGGGGGCCCATCCACCCGTGTGATGTTTTTT	CASSLGGGPSTRVMFF
-	TRBV9	TRBJ1-5	-	TGTGCCAGCAGCGCGGGACGGGGCAATCAGCCCCAGCATTTT	CASSAGRGNQPQHF
-	TRBV12-3/TRBV12-4	TRBJ2-2	once	TGTGCCAGCAGTTCAGGTGGGGAGCTGTTTTTT	CASSSGGELFF
TRBD2	TRBV9	TRBJ2-5	-	TGTGCCAGCAGCCCGGGGACTAGCGGTTGGGAGACCCAGTACTTC	CASSPGTSGWETQYF
-	TRBV7-2	TRBJ1-4	-	TGTGCCAGCAGCTTAGTGAGAGGACACCCTAATGAAAAACTGTTTTTT	CASSLVRGHPNEKLFF
-	TRBV19	TRBJ2-7	-	TGTGCCAGTAGTATAGGAACCCAAACCTACGAGCAGTACTTC	CASSIGTQTYEQYF
-	TRBV5-7	TRBJ1-2	once	TGTGCCAGCAGCTCCAGGCGTTTC	CASSSRRF
TRBD1	TRBV6-5	TRBJ1-1	-	TGTGCCAGCACCCCGACAGGGGGAGTACCTGAAGCTTTCTTT	CASTPTGGVPEAFF
TRBD1	TRBV5-4	TRBJ2-1	-	TGTGCCAGCAGCCTATCATCCGGGACAGACAATGAGCAGTTCTTC	CASSLSSGTDNEQFF
TRBD1	TRBV30	TRBJ1-1	-	TGTGCCTGGGGGGGGACAGGGAAAAAGTGGACTGAAGCTTTCTTT	CAWGGTGKKWTEAFF
TRBD2	TRBV9	TRBJ2-5	-	TGTGCCAGCAGCGTAGGGGCCGGGACTAGCGGGAGTAAAAGGAGGGAGACCCAGTACTTC	CASSVGAGTSGSKRRETQYF
-	TRBV29-1	TRBJ2-3	once	TGCAGCGTTGACGGGGGAGGAGATACGCAGTATTTT	CSVDGGGDTQYF
TRBD2	TRBV18	TRBJ2-1	-	TGTGCCAGCTCACCGACTAGCAGCTCCAATGAGCAGTTCTTC	CASSPTSSSNEQFF
-	TRBV20-1	TRBJ1-4	-	TGCAGTGCTAGTAGGTCGGCCGGGGAAAAACTGTTTTTT	CSASRSAGEKLFF
-	TRBV6-5	TRBJ1-2	-	TGTGCCAGCACAAAAACAGTTACCGGCTATGGCTACACCTTC	CASTKTVTGYGYTF
-	TRBV7-9	TRBJ2-7	-	TGTGCCAGCAGCGGCGGGGCGGGATTCTCCTACGAGCAGTACTTC	CASSGGAGFSYEQYF
-	TRBV6-4	TRBJ1-1	-	TGTGCCAGCAGTGACTCTGGCAGGGGAGGAACTGAAGCTTTCTTT	CASSDSGRGGTEAFF
TRBD1	TRBV5-8	TRBJ1-4	-	TGTGCCAGCAGCATGGGACAGGGGCCCACCCTTACCGAAAAACTGTTTTTT	CASSMGQGPTLTEKLFF
-	TRBV27	TRBJ2-5	-	TGTGCCAGCAGTTTTCGTCTGGGAGGAGGGGGAGAAGAGACCCAGTACTTC	CASSFRLGGGGEETQYF
-	TRBV2	TRBJ1-5	once	TGTGCCAGCAGTAAAGGGCGGAGCAATCAGCCCCAGCATTTT	CASSKGRSNQPQHF
-	TRBV18	TRBJ2-7	-	TGTGCCAGCTCACCAGAGGCAAGCTCCTACGAGCAGTACTTC	CASSPEASSYEQYF
-	TRBV6-4	TRBJ1-1	-	TGTGCCAGCAGGCGGGGGAGGAACACTGAAGCTTTCTTT	CASRRGRNTEAFF
-	TRBV6-5	TRBJ2-7	-	TGTGCCAGCAGTCGACAGGCCTCCTACGAGCAGTACTTC	CASSRQASYEQYF
-	TRBV2	TRBJ1-6	-	TGTGCCAGAAGTCAGGGTCATAATTCACCCCTCCACTTT	CARSQGHNSPLHF
TRBD1	TRBV2	TRBJ1-5	few	TGTGCCAGCAGCCTACAGGGGAGAAGCAATCAGCCCCAGCATTTT	CASSLQGRSNQPQHF
-	TRBV7-8	TRBJ1-6	-	TGTGCCAGCAGCTCTGAGGGCCTCTCCTATAATTCACCCCTCCACTTT	CASSSEGLSYNSPLHF
-	TRBV2	TRBJ2-7	-	TGTGCCAGCGCCCCGCTCGCCAGCCGGCGCTACGAGCAGTACTTC	CASAPLASRRYEQYF
-	TRBV9	TRBJ1-2	-	TGTGCCAGCAGCGTGGGTCAGGCTAACTATGGCTACACCTTC	CASSVGQANYGYTF